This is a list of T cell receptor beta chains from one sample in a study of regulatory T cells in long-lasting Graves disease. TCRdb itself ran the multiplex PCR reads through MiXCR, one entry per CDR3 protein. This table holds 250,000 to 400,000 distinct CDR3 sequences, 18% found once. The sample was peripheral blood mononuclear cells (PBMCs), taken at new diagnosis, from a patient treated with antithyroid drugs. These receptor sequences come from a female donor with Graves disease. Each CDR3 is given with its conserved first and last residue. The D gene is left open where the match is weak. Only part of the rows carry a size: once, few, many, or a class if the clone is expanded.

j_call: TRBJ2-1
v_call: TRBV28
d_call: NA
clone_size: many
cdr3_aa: CASSFSDNEQFF
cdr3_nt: TGTGCCAGCAGTTTCTCGGACAATGAGCAGTTCTTC

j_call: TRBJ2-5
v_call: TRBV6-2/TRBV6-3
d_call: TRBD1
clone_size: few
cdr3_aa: CASDVDRGKRETQYF
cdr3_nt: TGTGCCAGCGACGTCGACAGGGGGAAGAGAGAGACCCAGTACTTC

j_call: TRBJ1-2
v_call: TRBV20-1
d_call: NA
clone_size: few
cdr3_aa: CSARRQGTYGYTF
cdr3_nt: TGCAGTGCTAGACGGCAGGGGACGTATGGCTACACCTTC

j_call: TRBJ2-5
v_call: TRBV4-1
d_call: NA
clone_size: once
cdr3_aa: CASSQSAGHGFQETQYF
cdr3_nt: TGCGCCAGCAGCCAAAGTGCGGGACATGGCTTCCAAGAGACCCAGTACTTC

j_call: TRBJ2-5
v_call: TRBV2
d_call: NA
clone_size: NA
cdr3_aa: CASSEPRGQGGIETQYF
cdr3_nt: TGTGCCAGCAGTGAACCACGGGGGCAGGGTGGTATAGAGACCCAGTACTTC

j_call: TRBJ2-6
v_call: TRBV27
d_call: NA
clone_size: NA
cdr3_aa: CASSLWGAGASVLTF
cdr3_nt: TGTGCCAGCAGTTTGTGGGGAGCTGGGGCCAGCGTCCTGACTTTC

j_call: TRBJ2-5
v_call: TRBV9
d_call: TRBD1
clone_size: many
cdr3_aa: CASSALLGTGGETQYF
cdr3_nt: TGTGCCAGCAGCGCCCTCCTAGGGACAGGCGGTGAGACCCAGTACTTC

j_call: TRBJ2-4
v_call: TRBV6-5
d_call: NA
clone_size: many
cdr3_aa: CASSSSGQNIQYF
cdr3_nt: TGTGCCAGCAGTTCCTCGGGACAAAACATTCAGTACTTC

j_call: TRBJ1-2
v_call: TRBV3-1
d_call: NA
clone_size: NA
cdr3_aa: CASSQGLRANYGYTF
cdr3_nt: TGTGCCAGCAGCCAAGGCCTGCGGGCTAACTATGGCTACACCTTC

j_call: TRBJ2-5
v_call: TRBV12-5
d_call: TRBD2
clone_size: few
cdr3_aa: CASVSGRGETQYF
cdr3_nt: TGTGCTAGCGTCAGCGGGAGAGGCGAGACCCAGTACTTC

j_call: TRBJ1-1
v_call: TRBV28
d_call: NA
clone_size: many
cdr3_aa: CASPPGTMNTEAFF
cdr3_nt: TGTGCCAGCCCTCCGGGAACCATGAACACTGAAGCTTTCTTT

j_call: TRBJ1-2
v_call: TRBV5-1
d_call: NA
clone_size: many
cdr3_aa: CASTPYTGSPGYTF
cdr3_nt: TGCGCCAGCACCCCCTATACGGGAAGCCCCGGCTACACCTTC

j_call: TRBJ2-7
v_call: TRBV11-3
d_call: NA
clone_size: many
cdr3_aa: CASSPRQTSYEQYF
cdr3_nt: TGTGCCAGCAGCCCTCGACAGACGTCCTACGAGCAGTACTTC

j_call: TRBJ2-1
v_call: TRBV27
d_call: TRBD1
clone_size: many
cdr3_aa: CASSWTGGSSYNEQFF
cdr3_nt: TGTGCCAGCAGTTGGACAGGGGGCAGCTCCTACAATGAGCAGTTCTTC

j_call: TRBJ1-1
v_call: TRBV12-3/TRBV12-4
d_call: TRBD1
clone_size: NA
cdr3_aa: CASRQSTGKTEAFF
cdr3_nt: TGTGCCAGCAGACAATCGACAGGGAAGACTGAAGCTTTCTTT

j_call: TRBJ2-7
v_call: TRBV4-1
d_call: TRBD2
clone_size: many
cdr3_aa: CASSLPTSGFYEQYF
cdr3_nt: TGCGCCAGCAGCCTTCCGACTAGCGGGTTCTACGAGCAGTACTTC

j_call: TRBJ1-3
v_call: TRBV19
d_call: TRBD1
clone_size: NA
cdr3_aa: CASSRNTGAGNTIYF
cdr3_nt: TGTGCCAGTAGTAGAAATACAGGGGCCGGAAACACCATATATTTT

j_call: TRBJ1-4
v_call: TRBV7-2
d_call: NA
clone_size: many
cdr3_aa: CASSALGATNEKLFF
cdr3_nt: TGTGCCAGCAGCGCCCTAGGTGCAACTAATGAAAAACTGTTTTTT

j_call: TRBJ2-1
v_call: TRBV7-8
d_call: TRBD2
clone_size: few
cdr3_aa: CASSLDPPSGINEQFF
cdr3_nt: TGTGCCAGCAGCTTAGACCCTCCTAGCGGGATCAATGAGCAGTTCTTC

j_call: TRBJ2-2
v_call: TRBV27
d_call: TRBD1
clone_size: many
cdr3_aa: CASTPRGPHTGELFF
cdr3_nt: TGTGCCAGCACCCCCAGGGGGCCTCACACCGGGGAGCTGTTTTTT

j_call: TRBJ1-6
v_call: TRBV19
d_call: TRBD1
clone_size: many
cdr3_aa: CASSVLSRTGWNSPLHF
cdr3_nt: TGTGCCAGTAGTGTCTTATCTCGGACAGGGTGGAATTCACCCCTCCACTTT

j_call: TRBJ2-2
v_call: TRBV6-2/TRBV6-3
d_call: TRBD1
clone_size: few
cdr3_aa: CASSRVRGQFSTGELFF
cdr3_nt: TGTGCCAGCAGCCGAGTTCGGGGACAGTTTTCGACCGGGGAGCTGTTTTTT

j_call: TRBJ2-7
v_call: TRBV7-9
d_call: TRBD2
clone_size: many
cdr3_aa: CASSPPGLAFDEQYF
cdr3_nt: TGTGCCAGCAGCCCACCGGGACTAGCGTTTGACGAGCAGTACTTC

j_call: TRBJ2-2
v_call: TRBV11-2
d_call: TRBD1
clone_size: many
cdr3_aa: CASSLGTHKTGGRTGELFF
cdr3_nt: TGTGCCAGCAGCTTAGGGACCCATAAGACAGGGGGGAGAACCGGGGAGCTGTTTTTT